Listed below are T cell receptor beta chains from one sample, sequenced in a study of blood T cell repertoires in COVID-19. The table came from immunoSEQ multiplex PCR; TCRdb's copy has only in-frame clones and leaves some out. The table records nearly 60,000 clones, 90% of them present only once. Sequenced sample: peripheral blood. These receptors were collected from a man in his 60s with active COVID-19. CDR3s include the opening cysteine and the closing phenylalanine or tryptophan. A D gene is named only where the DNA matches it firmly. A row's size may be missing; if present it is once, few, many or a size class.

size,D,V,J,DNA,CDR3
NA,NA,TRBV11-3,TRBJ2-5,TGTGCCAGCAGCTCATCAGGCCGAGAGACCCAGTACTTC,CASSSSGRETQYF
NA,NA,TRBV5-1,TRBJ1-1,TGCGCCAGCAGCTTGGGGGCATCCAACACTGAAGCTTTCTTT,CASSLGASNTEAFF
NA,NA,TRBV6-2/TRBV6-3,TRBJ1-5,TGTGCCAGCAGTTACTCGAGCGGGGTAATACGTCAGCCCCAGCATTTT,CASSYSSGVIRQPQHF
NA,NA,TRBV30,TRBJ2-5,TGTGCCTGGAGGCAGCAAGAGACCCAGTACTTC,CAWRQQETQYF
NA,NA,TRBV6-5,TRBJ1-4,TGTGCCAGCAGTTACGGGGGGAAACTGTTTTTT,CASSYGGKLFF
few,NA,TRBV4-2,TRBJ2-7,TGTGCCAGCAGCCAAGATTGGGAGGGGGTGGCCTACGAGCAGTACTTC,CASSQDWEGVAYEQYF
NA,TRBD2,TRBV10-3,TRBJ2-3,TGTGCCATCAGTGATACGGCTAGCGGGGGGGATACGCAGTATTTT,CAISDTASGGDTQYF
NA,NA,TRBV7-3,TRBJ2-1,TGTGCCAGCAGCTCCGGGAGCCTCTCCTACAATGAGCAGTTCTTC,CASSSGSLSYNEQFF
NA,NA,TRBV10-3,TRBJ1-1,TGTGCCATCAGCGCACAGAAACTGGACACTGAAGCTTTCTTT,CAISAQKLDTEAFF
NA,TRBD2,TRBV24-1,TRBJ2-3,TGTGCCACCAGTGATCCTAGCGGGAGAAGCACAGATACGCAGTATTTT,CATSDPSGRSTDTQYF
NA,TRBD1,TRBV19,TRBJ1-5,TGTGCCAGTAGCCAGGGGGATCGGCAGCCCCAGCATTTT,CASSQGDRQPQHF
NA,TRBD1,TRBV7-2,TRBJ2-4,TGTGCCAGCAGCTTAGAAGGGGGCCCAAACATTCAGTACTTC,CASSLEGGPNIQYF
NA,NA,TRBV1,TRBJ2-5,TGCACCAGCAGCCAAACTTCGGACAGCGAAGAGACCCAGTACTTC,CTSSQTSDSEETQYF
NA,TRBD2,TRBV30,TRBJ2-7,TGTGCCTGGAGTGTAGGCGGGGGATTGGCCGAGCAGTACTTC,CAWSVGGGLAEQYF
once,NA,TRBV6-5,TRBJ1-2,TGTGCCAGCAGTTACGCCTCGGGGGGCAACACCTTC,CASSYASGGNTF
NA,TRBD1,TRBV18,TRBJ1-1,TGTGCCAGCTCAAACAGGGGGGACACTGAAGCTTTCTTT,CASSNRGDTEAFF
NA,NA,TRBV7-2,TRBJ2-4,TGTGCCAGCAGCTTAACAGAGATAGCCAAAAACATTCAGTACTTC,CASSLTEIAKNIQYF
NA,NA,TRBV11-2,TRBJ2-7,TGTGCCAGCAGCGCAGAACAGACCTACGAGCAGTACTTC,CASSAEQTYEQYF
NA,TRBD1,TRBV27,TRBJ2-2,TGTGCCAGCAGTCCCGGACAGGGAAGGGGGTCGAACACCGGGGAGCTGTTTTTT,CASSPGQGRGSNTGELFF
NA,NA,TRBV5-4,TRBJ2-1,TGTGCCAGCACCCCATCTTCGGGTAGTGAGCAGTTCTTC,CASTPSSGSEQFF
few,NA,TRBV6-5,TRBJ1-4,TGTGCCAGCAGAAAGACGGGGGGAAGGGAAAAACTGTTTTTT,CASRKTGGREKLFF
NA,TRBD1,TRBV23-1,TRBJ1-2,TGCGCCAGCAGTCAATACAGGGGGCGGGAGGGCTACACCTTC,CASSQYRGREGYTF
NA,NA,TRBV5-1,TRBJ2-7,TGCGCCAGCAGCATCGGGACCTACGAGCAGTACTTC,CASSIGTYEQYF
NA,NA,TRBV25-1,TRBJ1-4,TGTGCCAGCAGTTTCTACGGTTCTAATGAAAAACTGTTTTTT,CASSFYGSNEKLFF
NA,NA,TRBV27,TRBJ2-6,TGTGCCAGCAGTTTGAGGTGGAGATCTGGGGCCAACGTCCTGACTTTC,CASSLRWRSGANVLTF
NA,NA,TRBV28,TRBJ1-4,TGTGCCAGCAGTTTGGGGCAGGCAACTAATGAAAAACTGTTTTTT,CASSLGQATNEKLFF
NA,TRBD1,TRBV6-6,TRBJ2-6,TGTGCCAGCAGTCCGCGGGACAGGGGCTCTGGGGCCAACGTCCTGACTTTC,CASSPRDRGSGANVLTF
NA,NA,TRBV4-1,TRBJ1-2,TGCGCCAGCAGCCAAGATCTCGGCAGGAGGTTCTATGGCTACACCTTC,CASSQDLGRRFYGYTF
once,NA,TRBV2,TRBJ1-5,TGTGCCAGCAGTGAACAGGTCGTCTCCCAGCCCCAGCATTTT,CASSEQVVSQPQHF
NA,TRBD1,TRBV4-2,TRBJ1-6,TGTGCCAGCAGCCAGGGACAGGGGATAGGAGCACCCCTCCACTTT,CASSQGQGIGAPLHF
NA,TRBD1,TRBV30,TRBJ1-1,TGTGCCTGGAGTGTCGACAGGGAGACTGAAGCTTTCTTT,CAWSVDRETEAFF
NA,NA,TRBV7-8,TRBJ1-6,TGTGCCAGCAGCACAAAACAGGGCTTGGATAATTCACCCCTCCACTTT,CASSTKQGLDNSPLHF
few,NA,TRBV4-3,TRBJ1-5,TGCGCCAGCAGCCTCAATAGCAATCAGCCCCAGCATTTT,CASSLNSNQPQHF
NA,NA,TRBV10-3,TRBJ1-2,TGTGCCATCAGAGCGGGACGGCGCTATGGCTACACCTTC,CAIRAGRRYGYTF
NA,NA,TRBV6-6,TRBJ1-5,TGTGCCAGCAGTTACTGGAGGGGTCCCAATCAGCCCCAGCATTTT,CASSYWRGPNQPQHF
NA,TRBD1,TRBV7-9,TRBJ1-1,TGTGCCAGCAGCCACGGGGACAGGTTAAACACTGAAGCTTTCTTT,CASSHGDRLNTEAFF
NA,TRBD2,TRBV5-1,TRBJ2-7,TGCGCCAGCATGGAGCTAGCGGGCCAGAGCTCCTACGAGCAGTACTTC,CASMELAGQSSYEQYF
NA,NA,TRBV28,TRBJ1-2,TGTGCCAGCACCCCCGGGTTAGGGGTGGGAGGCTACACCTTC,CASTPGLGVGGYTF
once,NA,TRBV28,TRBJ2-5,TGTGCCAGCAGTCCGATACAGGGTCGGGAGACCCAGTACTTC,CASSPIQGRETQYF
few,NA,TRBV4-2,TRBJ2-1,TGTGCCAGCAGCCAAGTAGGGGGTCGAGCCTACAATGAGCAGTTCTTC,CASSQVGGRAYNEQFF
NA,NA,TRBV7-3,TRBJ1-1,TGTGCCAGCAGTTCAGGGATGAACACTGAAGCTTTCTTT,CASSSGMNTEAFF
NA,TRBD1,TRBV6-5,TRBJ2-7,TGTGCCAGCAGTCGGACAGGAGATACCTACGAGCAGTACTTC,CASSRTGDTYEQYF
NA,NA,TRBV19,TRBJ2-3,TGTGCCAGTAGTATAACCTCCAGTACGCAGTATTTT,CASSITSSTQYF
NA,NA,TRBV27,TRBJ2-7,TGTGCCAGCAGTTTAAGGGGCATCGGCTCCTACGAGCAGTACTTC,CASSLRGIGSYEQYF
NA,NA,TRBV7-9,TRBJ2-4,TGTGCCAGCAGCTTGGCAGATTTAGCCAAAAACATTCAGTACTTC,CASSLADLAKNIQYF
NA,TRBD2,TRBV4-1,TRBJ2-7,TGCGCCAGCAGCCACAATCGGGAGGTGGGACCCTACGAGCAGTACTTC,CASSHNREVGPYEQYF
once,NA,TRBV6-5,TRBJ1-1,TGTGCCAGCAGTTACCCAAGGATCGGAGGGAGGACTGAAGCTTTCTTT,CASSYPRIGGRTEAFF
NA,NA,TRBV6-5,TRBJ2-1,TGTGCCAGCAAACTGGTAATAGAGCAGTTCTTC,CASKLVIEQFF
NA,NA,TRBV19,TRBJ1-5,TGTGCCAGTAGTTTTACCCGACAGGATAGCAATCAGCCCCAGCATTTT,CASSFTRQDSNQPQHF
NA,NA,TRBV28,TRBJ2-5,TGTGCCAGCTCATTAGCGGCTCCACAAGAGACCCAGTACTTC,CASSLAAPQETQYF
few,NA,TRBV7-8,TRBJ2-1,TGTGCCAGCAGCGTCCGGGACTTATACAATGAGCAGTTCTTC,CASSVRDLYNEQFF
few,TRBD1,TRBV7-9,TRBJ2-2,TGTGCCAGCAGCCGAACCGGGACAGGGAACCCGAACACCGGGGAGCTGTTTTTT,CASSRTGTGNPNTGELFF
NA,TRBD1,TRBV19,TRBJ1-3,TGTGCCAGTATCCGGGACAGCTCTGGAAACACCATATATTTT,CASIRDSSGNTIYF
NA,NA,TRBV20-1,TRBJ2-1,TGCAGTGCTAGTTCAATAACTAGGTTCTTC,CSASSITRFF
NA,NA,TRBV18,TRBJ1-5,TGTGCCAGCTCACTGGACACCTCGACACAGCCCCAGCATTTT,CASSLDTSTQPQHF
NA,NA,TRBV5-4,TRBJ2-6,TGTGCCAGCAGCCCCTTTCTTAGTTCTGGGGCCAACGTCCTGACTTTC,CASSPFLSSGANVLTF
once,NA,TRBV4-3,TRBJ2-3,TGCGCCAGCAGCCAAGACCTCCAGCGAGATACGCAGTATTTT,CASSQDLQRDTQYF
NA,NA,TRBV5-4,TRBJ1-1,TGTGCCAGCAGCCGGTACCGGGGAATGAACACTGAAGCTTTCTTT,CASSRYRGMNTEAFF